The rows below give T cell receptor beta chains drawn from one sample of a study of shared clonotypes between healthy human individuals. Repertoires were generated with immunoSEQ multiplex PCR, while TCRdb's copy carries only in-frame clones and drops some. The table shows about 2.2 million clones, with about 93% occurring only once. Sequencing input: naive CD8+ T cells from PBMCs. Receptor source: a man in his late teens or twenties in good health. Some clones in this sample may be carry-over from other donors' samples. Each CDR3 is given with its conserved first and last residue. The D gene is left open where the match is weak. The size entry is marked missing in some rows and otherwise reads once, few, many or a size class.

D	size	V	J	CDR3	DNA
NA	NA	TRBV25-1	TRBJ1-3	CASSGASQASGNTIYF	TGTGCCAGCAGTGGAGCCTCGCAGGCCTCTGGAAACACCATATATTTT
NA	NA	TRBV27	TRBJ2-2	CASSLFMGDAGELFF	TGTGCCAGCAGTTTGTTCATGGGGGACGCCGGGGAGCTGTTTTTT
NA	NA	TRBV4-1	TRBJ2-5	CASSQVAIQETQYF	TGCGCCAGCAGCCAAGTAGCAATCCAAGAGACCCAGTACTTC
TRBD1	NA	TRBV4-1	TRBJ2-7	CASSHRGPGQANYEQYF	TGCGCCAGCAGCCACCGCGGCCCGGGACAGGCGAACTACGAGCAGTACTTC
TRBD2	NA	TRBV27	TRBJ2-7	CASSPLTSGDEYEQYF	TGTGCCAGCAGCCCTCTGACTAGCGGGGATGAGTACGAGCAGTACTTC
TRBD2	NA	TRBV9	TRBJ2-2	CASSAGLAGVYTGELFF	TGTGCCAGCAGCGCGGGACTAGCGGGAGTGTACACCGGGGAGCTGTTTTTT
TRBD1	NA	TRBV7-3	TRBJ2-1	CASSSSGGQFHEQFF	TGTGCCAGCAGCTCATCAGGGGGCCAATTCCATGAGCAGTTCTTC
NA	once	TRBV5-1	TRBJ2-6	CASSLRSAPSGANVLTF	TGCGCCAGCAGCTTGCGATCAGCACCCTCTGGGGCCAACGTCCTGACTTTC
NA	NA	TRBV10-3	TRBJ1-3	CAIRTSRSGNTIYF	TGTGCCATCAGAACCTCCCGCTCTGGAAACACCATATATTTT
NA	once	TRBV6-1	TRBJ1-5	CASSEWVVQPQPQHF	TGTGCCAGCAGTGAATGGGTTGTCCAACCGCAGCCCCAGCATTTT
NA	NA	TRBV6-4	TRBJ2-2	CASSQMRGTGELFF	TGTGCCAGCAGTCAGATGAGGGGCACCGGGGAGCTGTTTTTT
NA	NA	TRBV7-2	TRBJ1-4	CASSSKGSWGTNEKLFF	TGTGCCAGCAGCTCGAAGGGATCGTGGGGTACTAATGAAAAACTGTTTTTT
NA	NA	TRBV11-1	TRBJ2-2	CASSSSGQNTGELFF	TGTGCCAGCAGTAGTTCGGGACAGAACACCGGGGAGCTGTTTTTT
NA	once	TRBV5-1	TRBJ1-2	CASSTRGGDNYGYTF	TGCGCCAGCAGCACAAGAGGGGGGGACAACTATGGCTACACCTTC
TRBD1	NA	TRBV19	TRBJ2-7	CASSEGTASSYEQYF	TGTGCCAGTAGTGAAGGGACAGCGAGCTCCTACGAGCAGTACTTC
TRBD1	NA	TRBV7-2	TRBJ1-1	CASSLIGTGGTEAFF	TGTGCCAGCAGCTTAATCGGGACAGGGGGCACTGAAGCTTTCTTT
TRBD2	NA	TRBV28	TRBJ2-3	CASSGSGSGGADTQYF	TGTGCCAGCAGTGGAAGCGGGAGCGGTGGAGCAGATACGCAGTATTTT
NA	NA	TRBV9	TRBJ1-2	CASSDPVARSPNYGYTF	TGTGCCAGCAGCGATCCTGTGGCCCGATCTCCTAACTATGGCTACACCTTC
TRBD2	few	TRBV27	TRBJ2-2	CASSLGLAGVRTGELFF	TGTGCCAGCAGTCTCGGCCTAGCGGGAGTCCGGACCGGGGAGCTGTTTTTT
TRBD1	NA	TRBV6-5	TRBJ2-1	CASSQTGSNEQFF	TGTGCCAGCAGTCAGACAGGGAGCAATGAGCAGTTCTTC
TRBD1	NA	TRBV6-1	TRBJ1-3	CASSDWAGQGATGNTIYF	TGTGCCAGCAGTGATTGGGCGGGACAGGGGGCTACTGGAAACACCATATATTTT
NA	NA	TRBV28	TRBJ2-5	CASSSYRDLEETQYF	TGTGCCAGCAGTTCCTACCGGGACTTAGAAGAGACCCAGTACTTC
NA	once	TRBV9	TRBJ2-7	CASSDRSSYEQYF	TGTGCCAGCAGCGACAGGTCCTCCTACGAGCAGTACTTC
TRBD2	NA	TRBV27	TRBJ2-7	CASSLFRGGGEQYF	TGTGCCAGCAGTTTATTTCGCGGGGGAGGAGAGCAGTACTTC
NA	NA	TRBV27	TRBJ2-2	CASAFWENTGELFF	TGTGCCAGCGCCTTTTGGGAAAACACCGGGGAGCTGTTTTTT
NA	NA	TRBV2	TRBJ1-2	CASSETSRQQNYGYTF	TGTGCCAGCAGTGAAACGTCAAGGCAGCAAAACTATGGCTACACCTTC
TRBD1	NA	TRBV9	TRBJ2-2	CASTSGTGDRVGTGELFF	TGTGCCAGCACCTCCGGGACAGGGGATCGGGTAGGAACCGGGGAGCTGTTTTTT
NA	NA	TRBV7-9	TRBJ1-5	CASSRFGPDSNQPQHF	TGTGCCAGCAGCCGCTTTGGGCCAGATAGCAATCAGCCCCAGCATTTT
NA	NA	TRBV19	TRBJ1-1	CASSLGGVTEAFF	TGTGCCAGTAGCCTCGGGGGAGTAACTGAAGCTTTCTTT
TRBD1	NA	TRBV5-1	TRBJ2-7	CASSLSTGSSYEQYF	TGCGCCAGCAGCTTATCGACAGGGTCTTCCTACGAGCAGTACTTC
TRBD1	NA	TRBV11-2	TRBJ2-5	CASSDRDRKETQYF	TGTGCCAGCAGCGACCGGGACAGGAAAGAGACCCAGTACTTC
TRBD2	NA	TRBV9	TRBJ2-1	CASSVSSLAGHNEQFF	TGTGCCAGCAGCGTATCGAGCCTAGCGGGCCACAATGAGCAGTTCTTC
NA	NA	TRBV7-9	TRBJ2-3	CASSYSQSTDTQYF	TGTGCCAGCAGCTATTCACAGAGCACAGATACGCAGTATTTT
TRBD1	NA	TRBV7-9	TRBJ1-5	CASSPGGPGSNQPQHF	TGTGCCAGCAGCCCAGGGGGCCCGGGGAGCAATCAGCCCCAGCATTTT
NA	NA	TRBV28	TRBJ1-2	CASSLRGMEGYTF	TGTGCCAGCAGTTTACGGGGGATGGAGGGCTACACCTTC
NA	NA	TRBV7-8	TRBJ2-1	CASSLVGEQFF	TGTGCCAGCAGCTTAGTTGGGGAGCAGTTCTTC
TRBD1	NA	TRBV13	TRBJ2-1	CASSSTSGTGGRNEQFF	TGTGCCAGCAGCTCGACCTCCGGGACAGGGGGTCGAAATGAGCAGTTCTTC
NA	NA	TRBV9	TRBJ2-3	CASSPTGLSRADTQYF	TGTGCCAGCAGCCCCACGGGACTTTCACGTGCAGATACGCAGTATTTT
NA	NA	TRBV27	TRBJ1-1	CASSRVGGITEAFF	TGTGCCAGCAGTCGTGTGGGGGGGATCACTGAAGCTTTCTTT
NA	NA	TRBV9	TRBJ2-3	CASSGGPGDTQYF	TGTGCCAGCAGCGGCGGACCCGGAGATACGCAGTATTTT
NA	NA	TRBV7-9	TRBJ2-5	CAGGRRVSERQETQYF	TGTGCCGGGGGACGGCGGGTCTCTGAGCGGCAAGAGACCCAGTACTTC
NA	NA	TRBV28	TRBJ2-1	CASRAPPARVHEDNEQFF	TGTGCCAGCAGAGCCCCCCCCGCCAGAGTACACGAAGACAATGAGCAGTTCTTC
NA	NA	TRBV11-2	TRBJ1-2	CASSRGQLAPYGYTF	TGTGCCAGCAGCCGCGGACAGTTGGCTCCCTATGGCTACACCTTC
NA	NA	TRBV7-9	TRBJ1-5	CASSLAEGWGVNQPQHF	TGTGCCAGCAGCTTAGCGGAGGGATGGGGGGTCAATCAGCCCCAGCATTTT
TRBD1	NA	TRBV19	TRBJ2-1	CASTPSTGTYNEQFF	TGTGCCAGTACCCCCTCGACAGGGACCTACAATGAGCAGTTCTTC
NA	NA	TRBV6-5	TRBJ1-4	CASTGAADEKLFF	TGTGCCAGCACCGGGGCGGCTGATGAAAAACTGTTTTTT
NA	NA	TRBV5-6	TRBJ2-7	CASSSAGTEPTRQYF	TGTGCCAGCAGTTCCGCCGGGACCGAACCTACGAGGCAGTACTTC
NA	NA	TRBV5-4	TRBJ1-2	CASSPHSTYGYTF	TGTGCCAGCAGCCCCCATAGCACCTATGGCTACACCTTC
NA	once	TRBV19	TRBJ1-5	CASRYTGYGFGYLDQPQHF	TGTGCCAGTAGATACACAGGGTATGGCTTTGGCTACCTCGATCAGCCCCAGCATTTT
TRBD1	NA	TRBV11-3	TRBJ2-1	CASSSRDRVGDEQFF	TGTGCCAGCAGCTCCCGGGACAGGGTCGGCGATGAGCAGTTCTTC
TRBD1	NA	TRBV29-1	TRBJ1-1	CSANRGPFPEAFF	TGCAGCGCAAACAGGGGGCCGTTTCCTGAAGCTTTCTTT
NA	NA	TRBV9	TRBJ2-7	CASSVGGAAYEQYF	TGTGCCAGCAGCGTGGGCGGGGCAGCCTACGAGCAGTACTTC